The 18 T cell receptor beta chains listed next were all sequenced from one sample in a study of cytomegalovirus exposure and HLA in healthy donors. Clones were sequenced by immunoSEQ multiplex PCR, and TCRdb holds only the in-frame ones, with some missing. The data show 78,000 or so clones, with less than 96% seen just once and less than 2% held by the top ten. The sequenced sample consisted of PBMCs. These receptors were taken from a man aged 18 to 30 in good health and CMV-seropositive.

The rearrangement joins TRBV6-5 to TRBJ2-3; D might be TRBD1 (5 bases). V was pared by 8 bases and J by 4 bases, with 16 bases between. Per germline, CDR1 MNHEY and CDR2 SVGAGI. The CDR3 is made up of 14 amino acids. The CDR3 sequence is CASWGQGFPDTQYF. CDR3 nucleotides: TGTGCCAGCTGGGGCCAGGGTTTCCCAGATACGCAGTATTTT.

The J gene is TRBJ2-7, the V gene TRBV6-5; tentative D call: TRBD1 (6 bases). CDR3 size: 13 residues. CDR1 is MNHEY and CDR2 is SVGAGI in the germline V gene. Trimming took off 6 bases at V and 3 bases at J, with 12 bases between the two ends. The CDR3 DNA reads TGTGCCAGCAGCCAAGGACAGAACTACGAGCAGTACTTC. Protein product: CASSQGQNYEQYF.

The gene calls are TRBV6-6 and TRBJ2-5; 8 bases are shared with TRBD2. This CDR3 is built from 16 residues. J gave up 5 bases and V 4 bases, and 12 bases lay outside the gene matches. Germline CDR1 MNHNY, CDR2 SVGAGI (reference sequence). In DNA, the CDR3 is TGTGCCAGCAGTTTGGAGATAGCGGGAAGTGTCGAGACCCAGTACTTC. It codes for CASSLEIAGSVETQYF.

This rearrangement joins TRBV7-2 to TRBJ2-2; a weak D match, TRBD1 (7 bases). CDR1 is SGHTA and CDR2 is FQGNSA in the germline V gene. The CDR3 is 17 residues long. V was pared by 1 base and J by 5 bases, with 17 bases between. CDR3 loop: CASSLDGGRGVTGELFF. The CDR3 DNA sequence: TGTGCCAGCAGCTTAGATGGGGGCAGGGGGGTTACCGGGGAGCTGTTTTTT. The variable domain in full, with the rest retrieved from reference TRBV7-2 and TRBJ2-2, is GAGVSQSPSNKVTEKGKDVELRCDPISGHTALYWYRQSLGQGLEFLIYFQGNSAPDKSGLPSDRFSAERTGGSVSTLTIQRTQQEDSAVYLCASSLDGGRGVTGELFFGEGSRLTVL.

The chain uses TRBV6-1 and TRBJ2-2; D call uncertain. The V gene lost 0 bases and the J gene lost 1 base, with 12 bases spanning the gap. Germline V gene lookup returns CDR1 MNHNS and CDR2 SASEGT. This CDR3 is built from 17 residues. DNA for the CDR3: TGTGCCAGCAGTGAAGCTGGGCCCGCATGGAACACCGGGGAGCTGTTTTTT. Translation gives CASSEAGPAWNTGELFF.

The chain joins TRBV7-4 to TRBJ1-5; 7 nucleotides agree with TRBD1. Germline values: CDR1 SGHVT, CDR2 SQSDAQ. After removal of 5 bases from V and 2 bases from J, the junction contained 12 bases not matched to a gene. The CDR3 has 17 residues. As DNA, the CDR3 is TGTGCCAGCAGCCCGTATGAGGGGGCACCTTGCAATCAGCCCCAGCATTTT. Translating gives CASSPYEGAPCNQPQHF.

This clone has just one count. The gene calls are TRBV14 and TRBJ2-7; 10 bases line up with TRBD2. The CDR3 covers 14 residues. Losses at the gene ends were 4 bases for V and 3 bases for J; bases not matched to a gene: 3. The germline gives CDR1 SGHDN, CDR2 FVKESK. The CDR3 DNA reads TGTGCCAGCAGCCGTGTAGCGGGGGGCTACGAGCAGTACTTC. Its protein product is CASSRVAGGYEQYF.

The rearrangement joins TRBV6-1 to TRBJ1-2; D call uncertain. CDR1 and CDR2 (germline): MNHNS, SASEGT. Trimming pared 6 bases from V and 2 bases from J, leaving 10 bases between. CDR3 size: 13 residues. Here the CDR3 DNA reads TGTGCCAGCAGGGGCCTAAGAAACTATGGCTACACCTTC. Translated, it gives CASRGLRNYGYTF.

The CDR3 DNA is TGCGCCAGCAGCCGAACTAGCGGGAGGATCGGGGAGCTGTTTTTT. It is translated as CASSRTSGRIGELFF. The chain combines TRBV4-1 with TRBJ2-2; 12 nucleotides align to TRBD2. The germline V gene encodes CDR1 MGHRA and CDR2 YSYEKL. The V and J ends lost 4 bases and 7 bases, in that order; junction bases with no gene match: 4. The CDR3 is 15 residues long.

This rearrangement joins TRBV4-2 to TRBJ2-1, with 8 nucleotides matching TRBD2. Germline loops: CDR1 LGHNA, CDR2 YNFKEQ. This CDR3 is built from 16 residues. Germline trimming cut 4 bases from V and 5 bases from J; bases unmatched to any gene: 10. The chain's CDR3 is CASSPPGLDDNNEQFF. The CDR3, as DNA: TGTGCCAGCAGCCCACCGGGACTAGACGATAACAATGAGCAGTTCTTC.

The CDR3 region has the DNA TGCGCCAGCAGCTTGACCGTCCTAGCGGGAGCTGGGGATACGCAGTATTTT. Its translation: CASSLTVLAGAGDTQYF. This chain joins TRBV5-1 and TRBJ2-3; 10 nucleotides agree with TRBD2. CDR1 and CDR2 from the germline V gene are SGHRS and YFSETQ. J was trimmed by 6 bases and V by 1 base; bases with no gene match: 11. The CDR3 runs to 17 residues.

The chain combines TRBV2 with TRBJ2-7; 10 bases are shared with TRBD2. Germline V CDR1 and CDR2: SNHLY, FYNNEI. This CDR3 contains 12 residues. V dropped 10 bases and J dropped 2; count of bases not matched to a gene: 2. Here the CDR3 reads CAILAGPYEQYF. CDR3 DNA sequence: TGTGCCATACTAGCGGGGCCCTACGAGCAGTACTTC.

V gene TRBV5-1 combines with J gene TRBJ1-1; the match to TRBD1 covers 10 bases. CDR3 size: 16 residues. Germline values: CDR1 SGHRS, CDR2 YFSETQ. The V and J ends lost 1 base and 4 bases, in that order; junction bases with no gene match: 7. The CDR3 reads CASSLYLRQGATEAFF. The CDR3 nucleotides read TGCGCCAGCAGCTTGTACTTGAGACAGGGGGCCACTGAAGCTTTCTTT. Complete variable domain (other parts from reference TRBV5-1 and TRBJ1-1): KAGVTQTPRYLIKTRGQQVTLSCSPISGHRSVSWYQQTPGQGLQFLFEYFSETQRNKGNFPGRFSGRQFSNSRSEMNVSTLELGDSALYLCASSLYLRQGATEAFFGQGTRLTVV.

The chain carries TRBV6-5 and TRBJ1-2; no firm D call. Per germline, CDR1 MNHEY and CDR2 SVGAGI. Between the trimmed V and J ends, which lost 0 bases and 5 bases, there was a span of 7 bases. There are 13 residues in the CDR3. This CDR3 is CASSYSRWYGYTF. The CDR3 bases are TGTGCCAGCAGTTACTCCAGGTGGTATGGCTACACCTTC.

In nucleotides, the CDR3 is TGTGCCTGGAGTCCCCACGGTGAGCAGTTCTTC. Translated: CAWSPHGEQFF. The genes are TRBV30 and TRBJ2-1, with D uncertain. V was clipped by 2 bases and J by 9 bases, with 8 bases between them. There are 11 residues in the CDR3. CDR1 is GTSNPN, CDR2 SVGIG, per germline (reference sequence).

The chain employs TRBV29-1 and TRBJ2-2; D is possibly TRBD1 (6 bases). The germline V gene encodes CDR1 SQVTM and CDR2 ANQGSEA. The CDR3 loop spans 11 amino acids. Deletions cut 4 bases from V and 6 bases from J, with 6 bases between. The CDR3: CSVAGAGELFF. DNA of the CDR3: TGCAGCGTTGCAGGGGCCGGGGAGCTGTTTTTT.

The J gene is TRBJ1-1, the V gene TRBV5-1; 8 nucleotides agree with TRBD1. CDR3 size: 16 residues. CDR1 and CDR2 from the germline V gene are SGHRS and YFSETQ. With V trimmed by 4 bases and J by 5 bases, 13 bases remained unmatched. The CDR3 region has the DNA TGCGCCAGCAGCGCGGGAATACAGGGGGTTGAAACTGAAGCTTTCTTT. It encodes CASSAGIQGVETEAFF.

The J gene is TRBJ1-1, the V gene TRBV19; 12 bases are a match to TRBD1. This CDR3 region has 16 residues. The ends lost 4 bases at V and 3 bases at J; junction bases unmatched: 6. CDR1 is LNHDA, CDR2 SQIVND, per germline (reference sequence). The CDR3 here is CASSKRDRGPDTEAFF. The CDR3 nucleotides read TGTGCCAGTAGTAAAAGGGACAGGGGGCCTGACACTGAAGCTTTCTTT.